This T cell receptor (beta chain) was sequenced in a study of T cells in localized non-small cell lung cancer (dated by TCRdb to about 2020). Turning to the overall study: The study analyzed T cell repertoires of approximately 240 early-stage NSCLC patients, comparing tumors and uninvolved tumor-adjacent lungs. A mean age of around 69 years was recorded for the NSCLC patients, of whom around 120 were male and about a hundred were female. The cohort was made up of roughly 250 treatment-naive NSCLC patients whose localized lung tumors had been resected. Overall results and qualifications from the work: Because multi-region sequencing of the tumors was not done, intratumor heterogeneity could not be ruled out. A median of 57 of the top 100 tumor clones were detected in paired uninvolved adjacent lung, and under 30 of these tumor clones were also found among the top 100 clones of the paired uninvolved adjacent lung. Longer overall survival was associated with higher T cell density in blood, whereas shorter survival was associated with higher clonality in adjacent lung. Uninvolved tumor-adjacent lung showed the highest T cell clonality, higher than tumor, which suggests more focused antigenic responses in the adjacent lung. Since the design was exploratory, TCR variables were selected using unadjusted p-values with no false-discovery rate correction.

As to this clone: Its cognate antigen has yet to be identified. No much larger clonotype is one base removed from it; base qualities were not supplied.

At diagnosis, tumor, uninvolved tumor-adjacent lung and peripheral blood were collected and then preserved as a mix of FFPE and fresh-frozen material. For TCR repertoire profiling, the blood samples were analyzed as peripheral blood mononuclear cells. The immunoSEQ Assay was used to sequence TCR beta CDR3 regions from DNA. Turning to the authors' computational methods: T cell density was computed as TCR beta template counts normalized to usable DNA estimated by amplifying housekeeping genes. Richness was estimated using the preseqR package, with extrapolation to 400,000 templates for PBMC samples and to 120,000 templates for tissue samples. Clonality was taken to be one minus Pielou's evenness. Tissue-enriched TCRs were identified through differential abundance testing performed on productive amino-acid clonotypes, with a minimum total count of 5 and an alpha of 0.1. The Jaccard Index and the Morisita Overlap Index were used to measure how much the repertoires overlapped between compartments. GLIPH clustered TCR beta CDR3s with public tetramer-defined viral CDR3s; viral motifs required at least three viral sequences plus V-gene enrichment. What TCRdb holds here is the immuneACCESS table cut down to in-frame rearrangements. Part of the clones is not present; checked against another copy, under half of the missing clones reflect an unresolved V gene, and the others are unexplained. The V and J calls and clone size are taken from that table; D and trimming were inferred from the DNA. The table for this sample lists tens of thousands of clones; 75% to 90% of them were counted only once. The ten most abundant clones make up about 6% of the sample.

Here V drops 2 bases and J drops 5 bases, and the junction holds 14 bases not matched to any gene. The CDR3 runs 18 residues from the cysteine to the phenylalanine. Of all the DNA, just the CDR3 is kept, 54 bases in frame from base 1. The CDR1 and CDR2 encoded by the germline V gene are MDHEN and SYDVKM. Here the chain combines TRBV28 and TRBJ2-5; TRBD2 agrees with 10 junctional bases. This receptor was identified in a male donor aged 60 or older with stage II lung adenocarcinoma. The source was peripheral blood mononuclear cells, collected before any cancer treatment. For the CDR3, the sequence is CASSLGLAGEDPRETQYF. Here is the DNA: TGTGCCAGCAGTTTAGGCCTAGCGGGAGAAGATCCCCGGGAGACCCAGTACTTC.